Each of the 9 T cell receptor beta chains below was sequenced from the same sample in a study of cytomegalovirus exposure and HLA in healthy donors. The PCR ran on 60 Vbeta and 13 Jbeta primers. TCRdb keeps only in-frame clones here, not all; method: immunoSEQ multiplex PCR. Seen here are under 150,000 clones, roughly 78% observed once, and the top ten hold around 3%. Sequences were obtained from PBMCs. These receptors all come from a middle-aged man in good health and CMV-seropositive.

V gene TRBV7-9 combines with J gene TRBJ2-1; 8 bases are a match to TRBD2. The trim removed 6 bases at V and 4 bases at J, leaving 14 bases unmatched. There are 17 residues in the CDR3. Germline assignment: CDR1 SEHNR and CDR2 FQNEAQ (reference sequence). The CDR3 bases are TGTGCCAGCAGAATGGAAGGAGTAGCGGGGCTATACAATGAGCAGTTCTTC. Its translation is CASRMEGVAGLYNEQFF.

In its sample, this clone was seen a few times. The junction departs from the called germline gene at one end, perhaps through a read error. V and J are TRBV7-9 and TRBJ2-2; TRBD2 agrees at 10 bases. There are 17 residues in the CDR3. Germline V lookup: CDR1 SEHNR, CDR2 FQNEAQ (reference sequence). CDR3 in amino acids: CSSSTGTSALNTGELFF. The DNA of the CDR3 is TGTTCCAGCAGCACCGGGACTAGCGCCTTGAACACCGGGGAGCTGTTTTTT.

This clone was seen once. The chain uses TRBV5-1 and TRBJ2-7, with 9 bases matching TRBD1. Per germline, CDR1 SGHRS and CDR2 YFSETQ. The J segment lost 3 bases and the V segment lost 4 bases, leaving 2 bases of the junction unmatched. The CDR3 consists of 13 residues. CDR3 nucleotide sequence: TGCGCCAGCAGCAGGGACAGGGACTACGAGCAGTACTTC. This gives the protein CASSRDRDYEQYF.

This clone was seen a single time. The rearrangement joins TRBV10-2 to TRBJ2-7; the D gene is possibly TRBD2 (5 bases). Germline CDR1 is WSHSY and CDR2 is SAAADI. V lost 8 bases and J lost 0, with 14 bases in between. The length of the CDR3 is 14 residues. The CDR3 DNA follows: TGCGCCAGCGGTTCGGGATACAGCTCCTACGAGCAGTACTTC. Protein sequence: CASGSGYSSYEQYF.

This clone occurred once. The chain carries TRBV6-5 and TRBJ1-2; TRBD1 matches at 8 bases. The germline V gene encodes CDR1 MNHEY and CDR2 SVGAGI. With V trimmed by 5 bases and J by 3 bases, 2 bases remained unmatched. The CDR3 contains 13 residues. CDR3 coding DNA: TGTGCCAGCAGTACGACAGGGGACTATGGCTACACCTTC. Translation gives CASSTTGDYGYTF.

The chain employs TRBV19 and TRBJ2-1; unclear D gene. V was shortened by 6 bases and J by 3 bases, with 15 bases between the two germline ends. There are 15 residues in the CDR3. Looked up from germline, CDR1 is LNHDA and CDR2 is SQIVND (reference sequence). CDR3 bases: TGTGCCAGTAGGCATCTCACGGGTTTCTACAATGAGCAGTTCTTC. It specifies CASRHLTGFYNEQFF.

V gene TRBV6-6 combines with J gene TRBJ2-7; 9 bases agree with TRBD1. V was pared by 2 bases and J by 5 bases, with 10 bases of the junction left unmatched. The CDR3 has 16 amino acids. CDR1 and CDR2 (germline): MNHNY, SVGAGI (reference sequence). CDR3 coding DNA: TGTGCCAGCAGTTACCAGCAACAGGGGGCGGGTAACGAGCAGTACTTC. Translated, it gives CASSYQQQGAGNEQYF.

The V call is TRBV2, the J call TRBJ1-1; 7 nucleotides agree with TRBD1. This CDR3 has 13 amino acids. V trimming: 1 base; J trimming: 9 bases; junction bases outside the gene matches: 5. CDR1 is SNHLY, CDR2 FYNNEI, per germline. The CDR3 spells CASSEVEGAKAFF. In nucleotides, the CDR3 is TGTGCCAGCAGTGAAGTGGAGGGGGCAAAAGCTTTCTTT.

The chain couples TRBV11-2 to TRBJ2-3, with D uncertain. Trimming cost V 5 bases and J 4 bases, with 13 bases left between them. CDR1 is SGHAT and CDR2 is FQNNGV in the germline V gene. The CDR3 contains 14 residues. CDR3: CASSPLLQADTQYF. For the CDR3, the DNA is TGTGCCAGCAGCCCTCTCCTCCAGGCAGATACGCAGTATTTT.